The T cell receptor beta chain described here comes from a study of OX40 agonist ivuxolimab in advanced cancers. The assay was immunoSEQ multiplex PCR, and TCRdb's table has in-frame clones only and misses some. Of 30,000 to 45,000 clones in the sample, more than 85% are singletons; the top ten hold around 17%. The CDR3 loop spans 13 amino acids. V lost 1 base and J 4 bases, leaving 7 bases between the germline ends. The germline gives CDR1 LGHNA, CDR2 YSLEER. It was autoimmune disease history or systemic immunosuppression that excluded patients. Sample: CD4+ or CD8+ T cells sorted from blood, taken in a trial of the OX40 agonist ivuxolimab. The clonotype was recovered from an adult with an advanced solid tumor such as melanoma, head and neck, liver or kidney cancer. The chain recombines TRBV4-3 with TRBJ1-1; D is unresolved. CDR3 region: CASSQGLGTEAFF. In nucleotides, the CDR3 is TGCGCCAGCAGCCAAGGGTTGGGCACTGAAGCTTTCTTT.